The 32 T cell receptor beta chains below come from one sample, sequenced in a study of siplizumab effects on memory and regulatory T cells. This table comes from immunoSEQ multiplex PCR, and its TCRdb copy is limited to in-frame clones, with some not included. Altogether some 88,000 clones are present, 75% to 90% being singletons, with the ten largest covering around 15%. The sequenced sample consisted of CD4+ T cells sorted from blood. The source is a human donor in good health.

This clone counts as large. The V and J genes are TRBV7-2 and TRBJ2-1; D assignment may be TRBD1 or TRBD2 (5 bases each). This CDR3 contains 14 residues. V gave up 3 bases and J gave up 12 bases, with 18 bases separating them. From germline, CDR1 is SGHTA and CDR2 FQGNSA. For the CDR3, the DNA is TGTGCCAGCAGCTTCCGGGACCTCGAGGGCGGGCAGTTCTTC. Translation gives CASSFRDLEGGQFF. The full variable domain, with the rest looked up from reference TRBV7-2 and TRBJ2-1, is GAGVSQSPSNKVTEKGKDVELRCDPISGHTALYWYRQSLGQGLEFLIYFQGNSAPDKSGLPSDRFSAERTGGSVSTLTIQRTQQEDSAVYLCASSFRDLEGGQFFGPGTRLTVL.

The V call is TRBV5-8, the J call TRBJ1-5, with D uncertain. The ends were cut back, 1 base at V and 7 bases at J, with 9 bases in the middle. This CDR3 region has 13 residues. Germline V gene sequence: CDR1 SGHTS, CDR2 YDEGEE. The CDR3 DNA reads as TGTGCCAGCAGCTTGCCTCCCGTGCAGCCCCAGCATTTT. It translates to CASSLPPVQPQHF.

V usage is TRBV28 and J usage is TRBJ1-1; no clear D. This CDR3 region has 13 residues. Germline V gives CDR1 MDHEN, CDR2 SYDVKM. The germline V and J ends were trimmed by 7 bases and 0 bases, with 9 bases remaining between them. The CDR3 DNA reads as TGTGCCAGCACCCGAGTCATGAACACTGAAGCTTTCTTT. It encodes CASTRVMNTEAFF.

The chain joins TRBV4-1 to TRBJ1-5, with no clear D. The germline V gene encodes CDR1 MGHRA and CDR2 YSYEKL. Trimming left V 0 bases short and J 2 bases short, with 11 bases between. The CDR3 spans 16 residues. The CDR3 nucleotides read TGCGCCAGCAGCCAAGAGTACCTTTTTGGCAATCAGCCCCAGCATTTT. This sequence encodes CASSQEYLFGNQPQHF.

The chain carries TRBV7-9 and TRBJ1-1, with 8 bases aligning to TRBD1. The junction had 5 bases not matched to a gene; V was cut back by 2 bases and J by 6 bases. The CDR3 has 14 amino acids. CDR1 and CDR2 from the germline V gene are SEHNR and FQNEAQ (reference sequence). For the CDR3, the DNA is TGTGCCAGCAGCTTATCACAGGGGGATCCTGAAGCTTTCTTT. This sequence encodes CASSLSQGDPEAFF.

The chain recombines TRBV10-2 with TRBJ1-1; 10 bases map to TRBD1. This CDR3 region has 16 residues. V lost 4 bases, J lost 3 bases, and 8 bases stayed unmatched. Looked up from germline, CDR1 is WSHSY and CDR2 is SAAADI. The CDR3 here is CASSVATGTGDTEAFF. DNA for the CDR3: TGCGCCAGCAGTGTAGCCACCGGGACAGGGGACACTGAAGCTTTCTTT.

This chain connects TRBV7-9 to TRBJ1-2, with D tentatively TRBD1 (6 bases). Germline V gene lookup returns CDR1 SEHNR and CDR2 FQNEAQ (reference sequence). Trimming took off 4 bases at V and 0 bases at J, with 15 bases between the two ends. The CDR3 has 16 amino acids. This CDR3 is CASSSQRGGANYGYTF. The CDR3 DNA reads TGTGCCAGCAGCTCCCAAAGGGGGGGGGCTAACTATGGCTACACCTTC. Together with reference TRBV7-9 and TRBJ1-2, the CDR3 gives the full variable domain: DTGVSQNPRHKITKRGQNVTFRCDPISEHNRLYWYRQTLGQGPEFLTYFQNEAQLEKSRLLSDRFSAERPKGSFSTLEIQRTEQGDSAMYLCASSSQRGGANYGYTFGSGTRLTVV.

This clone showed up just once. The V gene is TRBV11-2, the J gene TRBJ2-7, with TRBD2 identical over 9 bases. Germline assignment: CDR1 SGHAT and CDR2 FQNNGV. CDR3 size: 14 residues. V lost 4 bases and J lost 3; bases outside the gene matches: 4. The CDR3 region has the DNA TGTGCCAGCAGCTCCAGACTAGCGGACTACGAGCAGTACTTC. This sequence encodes CASSSRLADYEQYF.

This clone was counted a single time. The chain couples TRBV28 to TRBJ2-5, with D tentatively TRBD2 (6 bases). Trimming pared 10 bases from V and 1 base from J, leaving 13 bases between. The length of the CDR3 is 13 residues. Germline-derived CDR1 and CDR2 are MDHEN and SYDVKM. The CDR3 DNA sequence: TGTGCCACTTCGGGACTTACCCAAGAGACCCAGTACTTC. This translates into CATSGLTQETQYF.

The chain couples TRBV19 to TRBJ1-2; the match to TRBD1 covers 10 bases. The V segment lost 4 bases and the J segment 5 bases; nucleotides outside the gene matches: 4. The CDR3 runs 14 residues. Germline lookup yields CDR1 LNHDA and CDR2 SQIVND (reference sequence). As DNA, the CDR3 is TGTGCCAGTAGTACGGACAGGGGGAGTTATGGCTACACCTTC. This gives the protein CASSTDRGSYGYTF.

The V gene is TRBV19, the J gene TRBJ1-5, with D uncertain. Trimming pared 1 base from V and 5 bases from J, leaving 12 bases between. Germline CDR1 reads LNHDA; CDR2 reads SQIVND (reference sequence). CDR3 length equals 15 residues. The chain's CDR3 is CASSIGFGDHQPQHF. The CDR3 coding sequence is TGTGCCAGTAGTATAGGGTTCGGCGACCATCAGCCCCAGCATTTT.

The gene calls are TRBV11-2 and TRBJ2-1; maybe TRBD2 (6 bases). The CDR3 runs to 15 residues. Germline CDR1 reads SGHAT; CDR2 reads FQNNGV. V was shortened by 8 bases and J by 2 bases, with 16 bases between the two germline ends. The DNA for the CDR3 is TGTGCCAGCGGGCGGGACTCGGAGCCCTACAATGAGCAGTTCTTC. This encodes CASGRDSEPYNEQFF.

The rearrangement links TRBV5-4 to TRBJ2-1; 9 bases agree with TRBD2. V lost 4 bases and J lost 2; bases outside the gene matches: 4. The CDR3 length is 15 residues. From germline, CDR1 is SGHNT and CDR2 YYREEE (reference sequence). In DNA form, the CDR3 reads TGTGCCAGCAGCCTGATAGCGGGGGCCTACAATGAGCAGTTCTTC. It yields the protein CASSLIAGAYNEQFF.

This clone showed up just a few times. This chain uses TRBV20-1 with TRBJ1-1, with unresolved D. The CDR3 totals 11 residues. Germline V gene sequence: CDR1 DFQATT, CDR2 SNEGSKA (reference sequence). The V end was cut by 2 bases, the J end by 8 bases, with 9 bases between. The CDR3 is CSARLGREAFF. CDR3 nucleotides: TGCAGTGCTAGACTCGGCAGGGAAGCTTTCTTT.

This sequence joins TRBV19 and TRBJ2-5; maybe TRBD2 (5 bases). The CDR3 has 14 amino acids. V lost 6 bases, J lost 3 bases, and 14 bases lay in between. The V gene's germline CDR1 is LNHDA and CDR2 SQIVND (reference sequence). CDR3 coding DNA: TGTGCCAGTAGGAACCGAGGGAGAGAAGAGACCCAGTACTTC. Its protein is CASRNRGREETQYF.

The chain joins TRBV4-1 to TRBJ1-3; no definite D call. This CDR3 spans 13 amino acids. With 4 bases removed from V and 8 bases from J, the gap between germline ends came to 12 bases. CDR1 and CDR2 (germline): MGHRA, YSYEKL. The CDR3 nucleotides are TGCGCCAGCAGCCTCGGAGGTAGAGACACCATATATTTT. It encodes CASSLGGRDTIYF.

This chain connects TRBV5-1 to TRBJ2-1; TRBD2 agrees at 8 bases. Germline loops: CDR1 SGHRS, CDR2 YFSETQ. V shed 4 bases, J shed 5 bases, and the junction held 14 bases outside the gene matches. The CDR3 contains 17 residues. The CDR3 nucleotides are TGCGCCAGCAGCCGCCTCACACTGACTAGCGAAAACAATGAGCAGTTCTTC. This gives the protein CASSRLTLTSENNEQFF.

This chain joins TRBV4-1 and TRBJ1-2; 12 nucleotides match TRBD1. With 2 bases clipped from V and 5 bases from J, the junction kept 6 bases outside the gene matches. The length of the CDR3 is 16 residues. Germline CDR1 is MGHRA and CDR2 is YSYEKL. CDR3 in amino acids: CASSQTGTGGAYGYTF. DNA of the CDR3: TGCGCCAGCAGCCAAACCGGGACAGGGGGCGCGTATGGCTACACCTTC.

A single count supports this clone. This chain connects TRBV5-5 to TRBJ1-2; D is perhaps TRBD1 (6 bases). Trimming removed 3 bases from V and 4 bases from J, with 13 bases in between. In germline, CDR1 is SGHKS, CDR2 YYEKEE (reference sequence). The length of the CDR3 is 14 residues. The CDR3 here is CASSSGVMGYGYTF. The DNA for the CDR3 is TGTGCCAGCAGCTCAGGGGTAATGGGCTATGGCTACACCTTC.

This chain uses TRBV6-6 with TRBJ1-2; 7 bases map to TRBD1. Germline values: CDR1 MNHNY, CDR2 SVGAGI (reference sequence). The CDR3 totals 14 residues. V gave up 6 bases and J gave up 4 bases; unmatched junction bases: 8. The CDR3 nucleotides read TGTGCCAGCAGGCCCACACAGGGGAGCTATGGCTACACCTTC. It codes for CASRPTQGSYGYTF.

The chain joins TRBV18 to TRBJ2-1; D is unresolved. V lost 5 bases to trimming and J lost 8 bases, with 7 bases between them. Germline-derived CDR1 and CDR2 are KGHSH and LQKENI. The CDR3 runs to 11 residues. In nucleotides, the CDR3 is TGTGCCAGCTCAGTTACCGATGAGCAGTTCTTC. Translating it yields CASSVTDEQFF.

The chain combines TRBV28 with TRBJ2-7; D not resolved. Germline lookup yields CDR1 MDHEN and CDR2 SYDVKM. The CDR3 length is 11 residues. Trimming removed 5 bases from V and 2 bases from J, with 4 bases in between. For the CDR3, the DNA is TGTGCCAGCAGTGCCCCCTACGAGCAGTACTTC. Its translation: CASSAPYEQYF.

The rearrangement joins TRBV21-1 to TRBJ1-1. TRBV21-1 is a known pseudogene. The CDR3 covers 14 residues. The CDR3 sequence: CASSEGLMNTEAFF. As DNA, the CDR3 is TGTGCCAGCAGCGAGGGACTTATGAACACTGAAGCTTTCTTT.

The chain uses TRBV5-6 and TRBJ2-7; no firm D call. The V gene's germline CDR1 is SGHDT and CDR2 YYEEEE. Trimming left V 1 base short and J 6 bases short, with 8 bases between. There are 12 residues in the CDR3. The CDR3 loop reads CASSLRPGEQYF. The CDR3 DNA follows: TGTGCCAGCAGCTTGCGGCCAGGCGAGCAGTACTTC.

The CDR3 loop reads CASNPGLAGAETQYF. CDR3 coding DNA: TGTGCCAGCAACCCGGGACTAGCGGGAGCAGAGACCCAGTACTTC. V is TRBV11-2 and J is TRBJ2-5, with TRBD2 matching 14 bases. J lost 4 bases, V lost 7 bases, and 5 bases had no gene match. Looked up from germline, CDR1 is SGHAT and CDR2 is FQNNGV. The CDR3 has 15 amino acids.

CDR3 sequence reads: CASSQDIRGRLSPSTDTQYF. CDR3 nucleotides: TGCGCCAGCAGCCAAGATATTAGGGGCAGGTTGTCCCCTAGCACAGATACGCAGTATTTT. This chain uses TRBV4-3 with TRBJ2-3; TRBD1 might be the D (5 bases). There are 20 residues in the CDR3. V was shortened by 0 bases and J by 0 bases, with 22 bases between the two germline ends. CDR1 is LGHNA and CDR2 is YSLEER in the germline V gene.

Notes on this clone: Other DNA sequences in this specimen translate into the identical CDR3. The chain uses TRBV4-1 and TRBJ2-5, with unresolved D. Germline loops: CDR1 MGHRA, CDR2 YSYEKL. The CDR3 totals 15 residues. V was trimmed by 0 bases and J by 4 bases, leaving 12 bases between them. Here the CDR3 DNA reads TGCGCCAGCAGCCAAGATCCGGCTGGCGGAGAGACCCAGTACTTC. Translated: CASSQDPAGGETQYF.

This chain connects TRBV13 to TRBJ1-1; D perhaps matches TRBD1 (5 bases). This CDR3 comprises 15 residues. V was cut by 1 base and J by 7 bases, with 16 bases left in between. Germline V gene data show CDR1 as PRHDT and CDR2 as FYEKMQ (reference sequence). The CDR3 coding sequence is TGTGCCAGCAGCTTAGCGGTTATAGGGGCCAATGAAGCTTTCTTT. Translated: CASSLAVIGANEAFF. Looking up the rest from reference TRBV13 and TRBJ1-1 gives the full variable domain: AAGVIQSPRHLIKEKRETATLKCYPIPRHDTVYWYQQGPGQDPQFLISFYEKMQSDKGSIPDRFSAQQFSDYHSELNMSSLELGDSALYFCASSLAVIGANEAFFGQGTRLTVV.

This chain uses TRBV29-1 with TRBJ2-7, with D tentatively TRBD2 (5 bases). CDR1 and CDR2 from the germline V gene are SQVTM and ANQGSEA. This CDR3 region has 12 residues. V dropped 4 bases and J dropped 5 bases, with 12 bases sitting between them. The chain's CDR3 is CSVGLTRHEQYF. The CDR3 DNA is TGCAGCGTTGGACTCACTAGGCACGAGCAGTACTTC.

CDR3 amino acids: CASSLGDRGLGETQYF. As DNA, the CDR3 is TGTGCCAGCAGCTTAGGAGACAGGGGGCTTGGAGAGACCCAGTACTTC. V usage is TRBV7-6 and J usage is TRBJ2-5; 10 nucleotides agree with TRBD1. CDR3 length equals 16 residues. The trim removed 1 base at V and 4 bases at J, leaving 6 bases unmatched. CDR1 and CDR2 (germline): SGHVS, FNYEAQ.

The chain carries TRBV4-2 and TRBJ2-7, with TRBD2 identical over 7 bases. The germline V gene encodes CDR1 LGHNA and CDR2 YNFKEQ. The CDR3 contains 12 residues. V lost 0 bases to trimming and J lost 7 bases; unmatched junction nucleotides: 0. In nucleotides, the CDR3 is TGTGCCAGCAGCCAAGAGGGGGGGGAGCAGTACTTC. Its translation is CASSQEGGEQYF.

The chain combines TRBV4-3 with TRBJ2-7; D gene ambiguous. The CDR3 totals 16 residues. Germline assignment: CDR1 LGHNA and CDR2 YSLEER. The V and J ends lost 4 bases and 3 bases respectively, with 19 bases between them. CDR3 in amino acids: CASSPVAFSSRYEQYF. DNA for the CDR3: TGCGCCAGCAGCCCAGTGGCCTTTTCCTCCCGCTACGAGCAGTACTTC.